This section outlines one T cell receptor (beta chain) sequence together with its context. Antigen: not known. CDR3 length: 14 amino acids. V was cut by 7 bases and J by 2 bases, with 15 bases left in between. Germline-derived CDR1 and CDR2 are MNHGY and SVAAGI. Genomic DNA templated the TCR beta VDJ and CDR3 profiling. TCRdb used MiXCR to reprocess the reads, holding one entry per CDR3 protein. This table holds tens of thousands of distinct CDR3 sequences, about 54% found once. These data belong to a study of CD8+CD57+ T cells in acquired aplastic anemia. Study findings and constraints: Patients and controls were found to share roughly 31 CD8+ CDR3 sequences.

Sequencing was carried out using sorted CD4+, CD8+, or CD8+CD57+ T cells (not recorded which) from PBMCs. This receptor was obtained from a human donor in good health, serving as a control. The genes are TRBV6-9 and TRBJ2-7, with D maybe TRBD1 (5 bases). CDR3 residues: CASIPLRQPYEQYF. CDR3 DNA sequence: TGTGCCAGCATCCCTCTTCGACAGCCCTACGAGCAGTACTTC.